The next 8 T cell receptor beta chains were all read from a single sample in a study of long-term antiretroviral therapy in people with HIV. They ran version v3.0 of the immunoSEQ assay at survey level. Using immunoSEQ multiplex PCR, the repertoire was profiled, and TCRdb retains in-frame clones only, with some absent. The data contain some 25,000 clones, about 91% of them singletons. This specimen was unsorted PBMCs, taken about 4.3 years after starting antiretroviral therapy. The receptor set was obtained from a man aged 25-45 years with HIV.

This clone was detected once. V is TRBV18 and J is TRBJ2-3, with TRBD2 identical over 13 bases. V gave up 7 bases and J gave up 2 bases; unmatched junction bases: 9. The CDR3 loop spans 17 amino acids. Per germline, CDR1 KGHSH and CDR2 LQKENI. DNA of the CDR3: TGTGCCAGCTGCGGGACTAGCGGGGAGCCTTCCACAGATACGCAGTATTTT. Translation gives CASCGTSGEPSTDTQYF.

This chain uses TRBV29-1 with TRBJ2-3; D possibly corresponds to TRBD2 (5 bases). V was clipped by 2 bases and J by 1 base, with 16 bases between them. Germline-derived CDR1 and CDR2 are SQVTM and ANQGSEA. The CDR3 is made up of 16 amino acids. This CDR3 is CSVERLAGEGTDTQYF. The CDR3 DNA sequence: TGCAGCGTTGAACGGTTGGCGGGTGAGGGCACAGATACGCAGTATTTT.

In this sample, this clone turned up a few times. The genes are TRBV7-2 and TRBJ1-6, with a tentative D call TRBD1 (6 bases). Per the germline V gene, CDR1 is SGHTA and CDR2 is FQGNSA. The CDR3 runs 14 residues. Trimming removed 7 bases from V and 1 base from J, with 8 bases in between. In DNA, the CDR3 is TGTGCCAGCACGACAGGTTCCTATAATTCACCCCTCCACTTT. It encodes CASTTGSYNSPLHF. Complete variable domain (other parts from reference TRBV7-2 and TRBJ1-6): GAGVSQSPSNKVTEKGKDVELRCDPISGHTALYWYRQSLGQGLEFLIYFQGNSAPDKSGLPSDRFSAERTGGSVSTLTIQRTQQEDSAVYLCASTTGSYNSPLHFGNGTRLTVT.

The chain carries TRBV13 and TRBJ1-2, with 7 positions matching TRBD1. CDR1 PRHDT and CDR2 FYEKMQ come from the germline V gene (reference sequence). The V segment lost 5 bases and the J segment 7 bases; nucleotides outside the gene matches: 4. This CDR3 is built from 12 residues. The CDR3 region is CASSPEGAGYTF. The CDR3 nucleotides are TGTGCCAGCAGCCCCGAGGGGGCTGGCTACACCTTC.

V usage is TRBV27 and J usage is TRBJ2-1; D is tentatively TRBD1 or TRBD2 (5 bases each). The CDR3 contains 15 residues. Germline CDR1 reads MNHEY; CDR2 reads SMNVEV (reference sequence). Trimming removed 3 bases at V and 0 bases at J, with 9 bases between. CDR3 bases: TGTGCCAGCAGTTTGGGGACCAGCTCCTACAATGAGCAGTTCTTC. Its translation is CASSLGTSSYNEQFF.

The genes are TRBV2 and TRBJ1-2, with D possibly being TRBD1 (5 bases). The V and J ends lost 10 bases and 6 bases respectively, with 18 bases between them. The CDR3 sequence is 13 residues long. Germline V gene sequence: CDR1 SNHLY, CDR2 FYNNEI. The CDR3 sequence is CATTGTLSDGYTF. CDR3 DNA sequence: TGTGCCACAACCGGGACGTTGAGCGATGGCTACACCTTC.

The rearrangement uses TRBV4-3 and TRBJ2-7; TRBD1 matches 8 bases. From germline, CDR1 is LGHNA and CDR2 YSLEER. The CDR3 covers 15 residues. V lost 1 base to trimming and J lost 3 bases; unmatched junction nucleotides: 5. The CDR3 coding sequence is TGCGCCAGCAGCCAAGGGACAGGGTGGGACTACGAGCAGTACTTC. This encodes CASSQGTGWDYEQYF.

This clone occurred once. CDR3 bases: TGCGCCAGCAGCCCCGGGCCCCCGGACAGGAGATATCAGCCCCAGCATTTT. It encodes CASSPGPPDRRYQPQHF. The V gene is TRBV4-3, the J gene TRBJ1-5; 7 bases map to TRBD1. The trim removed 4 bases at V and 5 bases at J, leaving 14 bases unmatched. Germline V gene sequence: CDR1 LGHNA, CDR2 YSLEER. The CDR3 contains 17 residues.